Listed below are T cell receptor beta chains from one sample, sequenced in a study of blood T cell repertoires in COVID-19. Some clones are missing from TCRdb's copy, which holds only in-frame ones; the method was immunoSEQ multiplex PCR. This sample yields 300,000 to 400,000 clones, of which around 90% are seen a single time; 0.9% to 1.5% belongs to the top ten. Sequenced input: PBMCs or T cells enriched from blood (not recorded which). The receptor source for this set is a woman between 18 and 29 years old who had recovered from COVID-19. The CDR3 runs from the conserved cysteine through the conserved F or W. The D gene is left open where the match is weak. Clone size is stated in some rows and not others, as once, few, many or a class when expanded.

CASSLRGVEQFF TGTGCCAGCAGTTTGCGGGGGGTCGAGCAGTTCTTC TRBD2 TRBJ2-1 . TRBV12-3/TRBV12-4
CASSPVGGNTEAFF TGTGCCAGCTCACCGGTAGGGGGTAACACTGAAGCTTTCTTT . TRBJ1-1 once TRBV18
CASSLRGTESSYEQYF TGTGCCAGCAGCTTAAGGGGGACAGAGAGCTCCTACGAGCAGTACTTC TRBD1 TRBJ2-7 few TRBV7-9
CATSDSRRALAGNEQFF TGTGCCACCAGTGATTCCCGGAGGGCGCTAGCGGGCAATGAGCAGTTCTTC TRBD2 TRBJ2-1 once TRBV24-1
CASSPRQGGEQYF TGTGCCAGCAGCCCCAGACAGGGAGGCGAGCAGTACTTC . TRBJ2-7 . TRBV11-3
CASRSTGVQYEQYF TGTGCCAGCAGATCGACAGGAGTCCAATACGAGCAGTACTTC . TRBJ2-7 . TRBV25-1
CASSLLRWGAPQHF TGTGCCAGCTCGCTGCTACGTTGGGGAGCGCCCCAGCATTTT . TRBJ1-5 . TRBV18
CASLTGTSGSTDTQYF TGTGCCAGCCTAACCGGGACTAGCGGAAGCACAGATACGCAGTATTTT TRBD2 TRBJ2-3 . TRBV18
CASSLRYGYTF TGTGCCAGCAGCCTTCGCTATGGCTACACCTTC . TRBJ1-2 . TRBV5-6
CASSQPLAGSGEKLFF TGCGCCAGCAGCCAGCCCCTTGCAGGGTCAGGCGAAAAACTGTTTTTT . TRBJ1-4 once TRBV4-3
CASPRGGYTF TGTGCCAGCCCCCGCGGTGGCTACACCTTC . TRBJ1-2 . TRBV6-5
CASSSLGGGAYIQYF TGCGCCAGCAGCTCGCTCGGGGGTGGGGCGTACATTCAGTACTTC . TRBJ2-4 once TRBV5-1
CASSQFQGSSEQFF TGTGCCAGCAGTCAATTTCAGGGTTCTAGTGAGCAGTTCTTC . TRBJ2-1 . TRBV2
CSARTGETQYF TGCAGTGCGAGGACAGGAGAGACCCAGTACTTC TRBD1 TRBJ2-5 . TRBV20-1
CASSDGAGAGETQYF TGTGCCAGCAGTGATGGAGCGGGGGCGGGGGAGACCCAGTACTTC TRBD2 TRBJ2-5 medium-sized TRBV6-4
CATSPGDHYGYTF TGTGCCACCTCACCAGGGGATCACTATGGCTACACCTTC . TRBJ1-2 . TRBV7-9
CASSLIAGNTIYF TGTGCCAGCAGCTTGATAGCTGGAAACACCATATATTTT . TRBJ1-3 . TRBV7-2
CASSVDGGGEQYF TGTGCCAGCAGCGTAGATGGGGGAGGTGAGCAGTACTTC . TRBJ2-7 . TRBV9
CASSIPGIWAGANVLTF TGTGCCAGTAGTATCCCGGGAATATGGGCTGGGGCCAACGTCCTGACTTTC . TRBJ2-6 . TRBV19
CASNGGGYDQPQHF TGTGCCAGCAACGGGGGGGGGTACGATCAGCCCCAGCATTTT . TRBJ1-5 . TRBV2
CAISGTGDNSPLHF TGTGCCATCAGTGGGACAGGGGATAATTCACCCCTCCACTTT TRBD1 TRBJ1-6 . TRBV10-3
CAIRPFGGGATDTQYF TGTGCCATCAGGCCGTTCGGCGGGGGGGCCACAGATACGCAGTATTTT TRBD2 TRBJ2-3 . TRBV10-3
CAWSDRRWTGELFF TGTGCCTGGAGTGATCGTCGGTGGACCGGGGAGCTGTTTTTT . TRBJ2-2 . TRBV30
CASSSSVYEQYF TGTGCCAGCAGTTCTTCCGTATACGAGCAGTACTTC . TRBJ2-7 . TRBV12-3/TRBV12-4
CAWSGGYEQFF TGTGCCTGGAGCGGGGGGTATGAGCAGTTCTTC TRBD2 TRBJ2-1 . TRBV30
CASSQGLWDTEKLFF TGTGCCAGCAGCCAAGGTCTGTGGGACACCGAAAAACTGTTTTTT . TRBJ1-4 . TRBV14
CATSGRGLSNQPQHF TGTGCCACCAGTGGCAGGGGGCTAAGCAATCAGCCCCAGCATTTT TRBD1 TRBJ1-5 . TRBV24-1
CASSPQGQFNQPQHF TGTGCCAGCTCACCACAGGGACAGTTCAATCAGCCCCAGCATTTT TRBD1 TRBJ1-5 . TRBV18
CASSYNLAGKDTQYF TGTGCCAGCAGCTACAATTTAGCGGGGAAGGATACGCAGTATTTT TRBD2 TRBJ2-3 . TRBV11-2
CASSVGSSGANVLTF TGTGCCAGCAGCGTAGGGAGCTCTGGGGCCAACGTCCTGACTTTC . TRBJ2-6 . TRBV9
CASTQRGTGAYEQYF TGTGCCAGCACTCAAAGGGGGACAGGGGCCTACGAGCAGTACTTC TRBD1 TRBJ2-7 . TRBV6-5
CASSEGPGQGNQPQHF TGTGCCAGCAGTGAGGGTCCGGGACAGGGAAATCAGCCCCAGCATTTT TRBD1 TRBJ1-5 . TRBV2
CASSQGMGANYGYTF TGTGCCAGCAGCCAAGGGATGGGAGCTAACTATGGCTACACCTTC . TRBJ1-2 . TRBV14
CASSREFRTEAFF TGTGCCAGCAGTCGGGAGTTTAGGACTGAAGCTTTCTTT . TRBJ1-1 . TRBV9
CASSSSGGGPHGYTF TGTGCCAGCAGCTCATCGGGGGGAGGACCGCATGGCTACACCTTC . TRBJ1-2 . TRBV7-9
CAWSLGQGNTEAFF TGTGCCTGGAGTCTGGGACAGGGGAACACTGAAGCTTTCTTT TRBD1 TRBJ1-1 . TRBV30
CASTGGGFETQYF TGCGCCAGCACCGGGGGGGGGTTCGAGACCCAGTACTTC TRBD2 TRBJ2-5 once TRBV5-1
CASSGSLRRQPQHF TGTGCCAGCAGTGGATCCCTTAGGAGGCAGCCCCAGCATTTT . TRBJ1-5 once TRBV6-4
CASSLTGQGIGTPF TGTGCCAGCAGCTTAACTGGGCAGGGGATTGGGACACCCTTC . TRBJ1-2 . TRBV7-3
CASRPLRGASLSNYGYTF TGCGCCAGCCGCCCGTTACGGGGGGCATCGCTTTCTAACTATGGCTACACCTTC . TRBJ1-2 . TRBV5-1
CASISDSIVAFF TGTGCCAGTATTTCGGATAGCATAGTGGCTTTCTTT . TRBJ1-1 . TRBV19
CASKGPGYQPQHF TGTGCCAGTAAGGGGCCAGGCTATCAGCCCCAGCATTTT . TRBJ1-5 once TRBV19
CASRKLAGDNEQFF TGTGCCAGCAGGAAGTTGGCAGGGGACAATGAGCAGTTCTTC . TRBJ2-1 . TRBV28
CASSVGEGRNYGYTF TGTGCCAGCAGCGTAGGGGAGGGTCGCAACTATGGCTACACCTTC . TRBJ1-2 . TRBV9
CASSQPGQGNEKLFF TGCGCCAGCAGCCAGCCGGGACAGGGTAATGAAAAACTGTTTTTT TRBD1 TRBJ1-4 . TRBV4-3
CASSSGQGRGYTF TGCGCCAGCAGCTCCGGACAGGGGCGAGGCTACACCTTC TRBD1 TRBJ1-2 . TRBV5-1
CASSLADRGYGYTF TGTGCCAGCAGCTTGGCCGACAGGGGGTATGGCTACACCTTC TRBD1 TRBJ1-2 . TRBV5-6